This TCR beta chain was sequenced during a study of T cells in women clearing cervical HPV infection. Study summary: No precancer developed; the control's incident HPV16 infection cleared within 12 months. Case blood was drawn when the lesion was first found; control blood after infection became undetectable.

On this clone itself: Antigen unknown. From the germline J gene comes the end of the CDR3, since the read stops 3 residues before it.

The repertoire was sequenced with immunoSEQ multiplex PCR; TCRdb's copy has only in-frame clones and lacks some. The sample totals about 36,000 clones; its top ten clones hold around 3.9%. V lost 6 bases to trimming and J lost 4 bases; unmatched junction nucleotides: 4. The CDR3 contains 12 residues. Per germline, CDR1 GTSNPN and CDR2 SVGIG (reference sequence). Whole-study findings and limits: It is unknown whether associations predate infection; no effector/memory or HPV-specific sorting.

The specimen was blood buffy coat. This sequence joins TRBV30 and TRBJ1-1; 8 bases match TRBD1. The TCR comes from a woman aged 18 to 75 with a cervical HPV16 infection that either progressed to CIN3+ or cleared (not recorded which). CDR3 DNA, as far as it was read: TGTGCCTGTTACAGGGGGAGCACTGAA. It translates to CACYRGSTE. The complete CDR3 protein is CACYRGSTEAFF.